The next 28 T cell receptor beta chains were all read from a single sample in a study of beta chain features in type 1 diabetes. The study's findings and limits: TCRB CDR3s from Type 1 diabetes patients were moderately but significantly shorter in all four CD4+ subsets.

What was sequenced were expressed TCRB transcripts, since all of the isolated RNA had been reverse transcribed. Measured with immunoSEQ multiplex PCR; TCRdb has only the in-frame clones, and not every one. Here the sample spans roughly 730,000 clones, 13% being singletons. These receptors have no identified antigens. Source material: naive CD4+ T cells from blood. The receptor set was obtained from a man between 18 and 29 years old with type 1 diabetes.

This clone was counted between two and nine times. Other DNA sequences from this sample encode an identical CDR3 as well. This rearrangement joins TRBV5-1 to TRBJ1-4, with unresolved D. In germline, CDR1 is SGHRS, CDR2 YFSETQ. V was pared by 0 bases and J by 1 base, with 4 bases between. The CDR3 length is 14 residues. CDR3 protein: CASSLGGTNEKLFF. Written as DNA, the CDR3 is TGCGCCAGCAGCTTGGGGGGAACTAATGAAAAACTGTTTTTT.

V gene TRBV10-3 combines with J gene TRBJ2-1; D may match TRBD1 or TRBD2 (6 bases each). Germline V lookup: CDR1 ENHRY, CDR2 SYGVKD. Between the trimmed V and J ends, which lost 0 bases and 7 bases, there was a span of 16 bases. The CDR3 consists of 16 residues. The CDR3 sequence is CAISESTGGRENEQFF. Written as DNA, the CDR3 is TGTGCCATCAGTGAGTCGACCGGGGGCCGTGAGAATGAGCAGTTCTTC.

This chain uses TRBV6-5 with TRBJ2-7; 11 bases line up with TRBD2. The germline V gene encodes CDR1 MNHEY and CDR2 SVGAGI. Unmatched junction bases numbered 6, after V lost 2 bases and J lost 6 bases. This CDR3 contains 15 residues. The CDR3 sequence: CASSYDLAGGIEQYF. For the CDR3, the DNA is TGTGCCAGCAGTTACGATCTAGCGGGGGGTATCGAGCAGTACTTC.

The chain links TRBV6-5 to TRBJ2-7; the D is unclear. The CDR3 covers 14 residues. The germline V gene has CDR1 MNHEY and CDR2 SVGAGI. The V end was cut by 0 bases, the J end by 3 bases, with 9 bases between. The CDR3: CASSYSEQNYEQYF. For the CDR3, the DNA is TGTGCCAGCAGTTACTCAGAACAAAACTACGAGCAGTACTTC.

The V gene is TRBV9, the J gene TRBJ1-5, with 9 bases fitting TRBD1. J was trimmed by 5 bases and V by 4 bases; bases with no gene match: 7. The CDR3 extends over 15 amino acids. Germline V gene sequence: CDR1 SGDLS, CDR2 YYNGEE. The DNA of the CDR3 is TGTGCCAGCAGCCAGGGACAGGGAATCGATCAGCCCCAGCATTTT. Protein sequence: CASSQGQGIDQPQHF.

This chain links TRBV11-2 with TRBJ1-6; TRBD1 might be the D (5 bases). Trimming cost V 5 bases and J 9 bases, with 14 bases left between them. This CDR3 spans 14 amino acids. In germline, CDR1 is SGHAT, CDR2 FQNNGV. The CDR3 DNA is TGTGCCAGCAGCCTCGGGACCCAGGGTTCACCCCTCCACTTT. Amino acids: CASSLGTQGSPLHF.

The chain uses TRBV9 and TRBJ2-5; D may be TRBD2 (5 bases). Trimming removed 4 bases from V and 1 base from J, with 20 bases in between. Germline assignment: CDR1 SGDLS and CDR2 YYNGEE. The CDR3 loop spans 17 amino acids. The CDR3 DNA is TGTGCCAGCAGCCCTAGCCCAGCGATAGGCCTCCAAGAGACCCAGTACTTC. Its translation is CASSPSPAIGLQETQYF.

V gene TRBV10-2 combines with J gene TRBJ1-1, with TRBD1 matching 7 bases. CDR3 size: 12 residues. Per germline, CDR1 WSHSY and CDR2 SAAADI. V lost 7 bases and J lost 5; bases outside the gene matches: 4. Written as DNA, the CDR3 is TGCGCCAGCACAAGACAGGGTACTGAAGCTTTCTTT. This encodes CASTRQGTEAFF.

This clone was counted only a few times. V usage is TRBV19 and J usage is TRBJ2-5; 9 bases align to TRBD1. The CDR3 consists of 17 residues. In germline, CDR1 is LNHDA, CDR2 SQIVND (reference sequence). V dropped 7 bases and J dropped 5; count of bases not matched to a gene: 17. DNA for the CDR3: TGTGCCAGTACCCGATATGGGACAGGGTCGGCGGTGGAGACCCAGTACTTC. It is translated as CASTRYGTGSAVETQYF.

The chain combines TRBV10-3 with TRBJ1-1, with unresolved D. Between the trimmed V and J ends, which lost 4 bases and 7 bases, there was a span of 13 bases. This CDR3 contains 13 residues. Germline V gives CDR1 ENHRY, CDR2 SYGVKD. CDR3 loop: CAISAQQADEAFF. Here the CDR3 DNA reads TGTGCCATCAGTGCCCAACAAGCGGATGAAGCTTTCTTT.

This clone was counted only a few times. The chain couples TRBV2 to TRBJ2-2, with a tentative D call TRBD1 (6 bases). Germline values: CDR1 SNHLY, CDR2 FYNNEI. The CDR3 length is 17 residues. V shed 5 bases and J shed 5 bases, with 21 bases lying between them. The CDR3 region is CASSSRSTGRNTGELFF. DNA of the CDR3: TGTGCCAGCAGTTCCCGAAGCACAGGGCGTAATACCGGGGAGCTGTTTTTT.

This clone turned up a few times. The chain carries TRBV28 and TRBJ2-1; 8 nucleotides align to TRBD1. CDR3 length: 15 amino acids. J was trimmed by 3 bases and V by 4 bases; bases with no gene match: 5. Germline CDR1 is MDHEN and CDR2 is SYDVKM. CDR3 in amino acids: CASSSTGTGYNEQFF. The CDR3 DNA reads TGTGCCAGCAGTTCGACCGGGACAGGCTACAATGAGCAGTTCTTC. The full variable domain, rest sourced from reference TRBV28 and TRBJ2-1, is DVKVTQSSRYLVKRTGEKVFLECVQDMDHENMFWYRQDPGLGLRLIYFSYDVKMKEKGDIPEGYSVSREKKERFSLILESASTNQTSMYLCASSSTGTGYNEQFFGPGTRLTVL.

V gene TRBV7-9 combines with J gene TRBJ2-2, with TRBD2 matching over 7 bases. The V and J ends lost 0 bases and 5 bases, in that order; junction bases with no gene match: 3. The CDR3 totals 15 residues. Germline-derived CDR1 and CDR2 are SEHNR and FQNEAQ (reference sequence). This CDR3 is CASSLAAGQTGELFF. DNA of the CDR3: TGTGCCAGCAGCTTAGCAGCGGGGCAAACCGGGGAGCTGTTTTTT. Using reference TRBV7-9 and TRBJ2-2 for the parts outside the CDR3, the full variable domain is DTGVSQNPRHKITKRGQNVTFRCDPISEHNRLYWYRQTLGQGPEFLTYFQNEAQLEKSRLLSDRFSAERPKGSFSTLEIQRTEQGDSAMYLCASSLAAGQTGELFFGEGSRLTVL.

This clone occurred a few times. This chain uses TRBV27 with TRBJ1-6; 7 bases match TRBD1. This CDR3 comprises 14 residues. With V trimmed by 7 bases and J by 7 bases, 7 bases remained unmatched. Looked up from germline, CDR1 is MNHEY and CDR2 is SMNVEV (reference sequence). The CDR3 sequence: CASTQGTENSPLHF. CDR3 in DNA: TGTGCCAGCACCCAGGGGACAGAAAATTCACCCCTCCACTTT.

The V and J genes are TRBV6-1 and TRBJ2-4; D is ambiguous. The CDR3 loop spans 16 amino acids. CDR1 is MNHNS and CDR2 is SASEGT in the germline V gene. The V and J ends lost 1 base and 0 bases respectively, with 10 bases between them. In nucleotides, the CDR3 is TGTGCCAGCAGTGAAGTGTACAGACTAGCCAAAAACATTCAGTACTTC. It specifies CASSEVYRLAKNIQYF.

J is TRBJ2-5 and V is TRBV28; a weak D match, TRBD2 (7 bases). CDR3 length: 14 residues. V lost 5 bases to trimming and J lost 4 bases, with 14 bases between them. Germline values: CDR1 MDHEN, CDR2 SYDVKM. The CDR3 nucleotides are TGTGCCAGCAGTCGGGGGGCATACACAGAGACCCAGTACTTC. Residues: CASSRGAYTETQYF. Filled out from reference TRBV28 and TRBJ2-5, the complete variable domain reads DVKVTQSSRYLVKRTGEKVFLECVQDMDHENMFWYRQDPGLGLRLIYFSYDVKMKEKGDIPEGYSVSREKKERFSLILESASTNQTSMYLCASSRGAYTETQYFGPGTRLLVL.

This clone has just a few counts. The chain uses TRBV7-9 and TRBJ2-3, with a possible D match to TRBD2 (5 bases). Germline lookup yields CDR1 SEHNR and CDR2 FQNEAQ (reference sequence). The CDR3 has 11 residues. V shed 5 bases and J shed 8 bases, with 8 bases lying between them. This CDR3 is CASSRGGTQYF. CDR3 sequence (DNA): TGTGCCAGCAGCCGTGGAGGTACGCAGTATTTT.

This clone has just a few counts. The CDR3, as DNA: TGTGCCAGCAGCCGGATCGCCAGTCCGAAGGGTGGGATTGAAGCTTTCTTT. Translation: CASSRIASPKGGIEAFF. V usage is TRBV6-9 and J usage is TRBJ1-1; D not resolved. This CDR3 comprises 17 residues. V dropped 6 bases and J dropped 7 bases, with 27 bases sitting between them. Germline CDR1 is MNHGY and CDR2 is SVAAGI.

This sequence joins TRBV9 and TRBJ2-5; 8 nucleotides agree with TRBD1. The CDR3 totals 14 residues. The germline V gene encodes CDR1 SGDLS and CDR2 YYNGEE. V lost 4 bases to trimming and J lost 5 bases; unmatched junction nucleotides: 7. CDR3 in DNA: TGTGCCAGCAGCCCCCCAGGGGGCGCGGAGACCCAGTACTTC. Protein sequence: CASSPPGGAETQYF. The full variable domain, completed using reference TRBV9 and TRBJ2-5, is DSGVTQTPKHLITATGQRVTLRCSPRSGDLSVYWYQQSLDQGLQFLIQYYNGEERAKGNILERFSAQQFPDLHSELNLSSLELGDSALYFCASSPPGGAETQYFGPGTRLLVL.

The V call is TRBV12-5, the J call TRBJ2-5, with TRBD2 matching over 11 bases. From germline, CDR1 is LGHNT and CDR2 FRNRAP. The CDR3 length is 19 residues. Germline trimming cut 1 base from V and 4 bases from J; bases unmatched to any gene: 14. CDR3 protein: CASGLGSKTSGVPGETQYF. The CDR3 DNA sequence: TGTGCTAGTGGTTTGGGTTCCAAGACTAGCGGGGTCCCAGGAGAGACCCAGTACTTC.

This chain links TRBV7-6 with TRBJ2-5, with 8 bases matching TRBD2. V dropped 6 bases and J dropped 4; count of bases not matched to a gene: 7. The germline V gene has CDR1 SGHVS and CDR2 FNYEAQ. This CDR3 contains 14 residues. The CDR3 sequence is CASSYRGTRETQYF. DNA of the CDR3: TGTGCCAGCAGTTATAGGGGGACTAGAGAGACCCAGTACTTC.

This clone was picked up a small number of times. The CDR3 bases are TGTGCCAGCAGGGCCGAGTATGGCTACACCTTC. Translation gives CASRAEYGYTF. The chain is built from TRBV5-6 and TRBJ1-2; D remains unclear. V lost 5 bases to trimming and J lost 5 bases, with 7 bases between them. The germline CDR1 and CDR2 sequences are SGHDT and YYEEEE. The CDR3 runs to 11 residues.

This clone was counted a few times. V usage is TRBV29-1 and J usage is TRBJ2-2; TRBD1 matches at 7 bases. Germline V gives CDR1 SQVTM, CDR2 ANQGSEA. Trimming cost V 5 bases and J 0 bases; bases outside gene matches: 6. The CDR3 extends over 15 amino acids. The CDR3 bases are TGCAGCGTTCCCGGGACAGCGGCGAACACCGGGGAGCTGTTTTTT. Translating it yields CSVPGTAANTGELFF.

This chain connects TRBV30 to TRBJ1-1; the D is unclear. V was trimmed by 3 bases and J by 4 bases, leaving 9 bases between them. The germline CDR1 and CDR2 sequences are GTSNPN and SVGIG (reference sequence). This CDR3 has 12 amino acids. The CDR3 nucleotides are TGTGCCTGGAGATACGATCCCACTGAAGCTTTCTTT. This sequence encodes CAWRYDPTEAFF.

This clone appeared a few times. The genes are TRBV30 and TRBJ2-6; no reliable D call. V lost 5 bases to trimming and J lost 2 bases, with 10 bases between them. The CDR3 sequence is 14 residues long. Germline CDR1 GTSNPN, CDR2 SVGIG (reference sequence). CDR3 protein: CAWGGSTGANVLTF. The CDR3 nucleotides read TGTGCCTGGGGCGGTAGTACTGGGGCCAACGTCCTGACTTTC.

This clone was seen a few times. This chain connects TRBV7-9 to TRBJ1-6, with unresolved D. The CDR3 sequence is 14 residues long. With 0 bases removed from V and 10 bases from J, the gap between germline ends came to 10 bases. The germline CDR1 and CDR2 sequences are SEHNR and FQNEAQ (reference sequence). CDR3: CASSLAHSGSPLHF. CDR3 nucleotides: TGTGCCAGCAGCTTAGCGCACTCTGGGTCACCCCTCCACTTT.

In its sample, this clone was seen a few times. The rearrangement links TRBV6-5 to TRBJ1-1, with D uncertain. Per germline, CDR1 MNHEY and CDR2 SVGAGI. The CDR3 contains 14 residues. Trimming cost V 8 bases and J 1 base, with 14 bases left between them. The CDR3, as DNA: TGTGCCAGCGCCCCGGGGTGGGGGAACACTGAAGCTTTCTTT. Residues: CASAPGWGNTEAFF.

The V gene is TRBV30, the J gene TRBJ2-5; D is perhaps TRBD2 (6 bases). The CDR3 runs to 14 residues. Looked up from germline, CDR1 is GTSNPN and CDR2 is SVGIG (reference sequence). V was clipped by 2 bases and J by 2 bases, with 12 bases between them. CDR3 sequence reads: CAWSPAGKQETQYF. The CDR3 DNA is TGTGCCTGGAGTCCGGCGGGGAAACAAGAGACCCAGTACTTC.